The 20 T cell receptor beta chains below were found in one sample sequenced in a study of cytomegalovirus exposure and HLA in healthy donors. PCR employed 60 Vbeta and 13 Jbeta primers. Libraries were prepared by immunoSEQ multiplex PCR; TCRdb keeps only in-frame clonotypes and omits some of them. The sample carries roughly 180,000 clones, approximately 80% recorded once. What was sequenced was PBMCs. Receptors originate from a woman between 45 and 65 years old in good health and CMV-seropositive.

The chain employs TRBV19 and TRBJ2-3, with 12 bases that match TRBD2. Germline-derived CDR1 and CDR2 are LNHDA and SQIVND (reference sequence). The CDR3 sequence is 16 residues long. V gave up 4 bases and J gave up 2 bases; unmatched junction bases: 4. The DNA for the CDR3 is TGTGCCAGTAGTACGGGACTAGCGGGCTTCACAGATACGCAGTATTTT. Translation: CASSTGLAGFTDTQYF. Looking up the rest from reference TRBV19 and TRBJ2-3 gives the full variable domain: DGGITQSPKYLFRKEGQNVTLSCEQNLNHDAMYWYRQDPGQGLRLIYYSQIVNDFQKGDIAEGYSVSREKKESFPLTVTSAQKNPTAFYLCASSTGLAGFTDTQYFGPGTRLTVL.

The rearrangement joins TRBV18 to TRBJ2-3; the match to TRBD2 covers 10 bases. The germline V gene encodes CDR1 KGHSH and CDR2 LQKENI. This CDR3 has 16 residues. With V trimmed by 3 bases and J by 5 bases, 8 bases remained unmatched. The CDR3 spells CASSPPGLAGEDTQYF. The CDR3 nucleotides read TGTGCCAGCTCACCCCCGGGGCTAGCGGGAGAAGATACGCAGTATTTT.

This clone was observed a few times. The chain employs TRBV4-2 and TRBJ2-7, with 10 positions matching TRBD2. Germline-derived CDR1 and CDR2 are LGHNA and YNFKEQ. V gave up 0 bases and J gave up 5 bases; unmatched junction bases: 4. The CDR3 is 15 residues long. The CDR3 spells CASSQEAGGQDEQYF. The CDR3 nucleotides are TGTGCCAGCAGCCAAGAAGCGGGGGGGCAGGACGAGCAGTACTTC.

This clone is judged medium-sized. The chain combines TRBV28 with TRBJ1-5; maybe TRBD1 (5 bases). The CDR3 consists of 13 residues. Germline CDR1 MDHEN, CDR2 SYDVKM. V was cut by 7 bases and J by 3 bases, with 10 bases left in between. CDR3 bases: TGTGCCAGCACGGGGGATCTCAATCAGCCCCAGCATTTT. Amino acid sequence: CASTGDLNQPQHF. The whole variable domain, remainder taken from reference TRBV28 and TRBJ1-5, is DVKVTQSSRYLVKRTGEKVFLECVQDMDHENMFWYRQDPGLGLRLIYFSYDVKMKEKGDIPEGYSVSREKKERFSLILESASTNQTSMYLCASTGDLNQPQHFGDGTRLSIL.

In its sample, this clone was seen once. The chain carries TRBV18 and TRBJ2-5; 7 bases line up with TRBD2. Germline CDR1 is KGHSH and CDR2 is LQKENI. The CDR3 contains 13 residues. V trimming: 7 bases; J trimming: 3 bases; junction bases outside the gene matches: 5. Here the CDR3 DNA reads TGTGCCAGCTTAGCGGGCCCTGAAGAGACCCAGTACTTC. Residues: CASLAGPEETQYF.

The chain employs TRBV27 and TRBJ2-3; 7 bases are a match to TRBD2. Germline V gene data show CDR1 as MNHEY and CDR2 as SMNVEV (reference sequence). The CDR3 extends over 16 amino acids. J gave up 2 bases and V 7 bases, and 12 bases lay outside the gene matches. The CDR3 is CASILRWEGPTDTQYF. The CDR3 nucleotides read TGTGCCAGCATCCTGAGGTGGGAGGGACCCACAGATACGCAGTATTTT.

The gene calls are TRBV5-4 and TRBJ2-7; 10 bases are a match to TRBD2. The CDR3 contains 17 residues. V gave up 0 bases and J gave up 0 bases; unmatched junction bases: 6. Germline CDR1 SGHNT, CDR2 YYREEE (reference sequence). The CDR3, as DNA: TGTGCCAGCAGCTTGGAACTAGCGGGACCCCTCTCCTACGAGCAGTACTTC. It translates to CASSLELAGPLSYEQYF.

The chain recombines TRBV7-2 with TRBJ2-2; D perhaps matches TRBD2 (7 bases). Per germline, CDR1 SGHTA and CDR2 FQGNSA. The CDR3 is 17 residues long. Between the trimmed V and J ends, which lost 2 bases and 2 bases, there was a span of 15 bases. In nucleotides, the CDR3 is TGTGCCAGCAGCTTAAAGGGAGGGGGTAGTAACACCGGGGAGCTGTTTTTT. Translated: CASSLKGGGSNTGELFF. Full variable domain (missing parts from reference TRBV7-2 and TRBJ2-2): GAGVSQSPSNKVTEKGKDVELRCDPISGHTALYWYRQSLGQGLEFLIYFQGNSAPDKSGLPSDRFSAERTGGSVSTLTIQRTQQEDSAVYLCASSLKGGGSNTGELFFGEGSRLTVL.

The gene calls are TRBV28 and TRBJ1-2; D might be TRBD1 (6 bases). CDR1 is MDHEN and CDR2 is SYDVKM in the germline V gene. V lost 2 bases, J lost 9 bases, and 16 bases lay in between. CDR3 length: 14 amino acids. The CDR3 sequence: CASSLQTGSLSYTF. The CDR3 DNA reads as TGTGCCAGCAGTTTACAGACAGGTTCTTTGAGCTACACCTTC.

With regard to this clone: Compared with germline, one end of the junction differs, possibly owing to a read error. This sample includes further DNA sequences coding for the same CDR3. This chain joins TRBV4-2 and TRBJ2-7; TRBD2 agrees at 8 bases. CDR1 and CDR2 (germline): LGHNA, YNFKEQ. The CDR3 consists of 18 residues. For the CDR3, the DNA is TGTGCCAGCAGCCTATCCCTTGGGACCGGGAGGGTATCCTACGAGCAGTACTTT. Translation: CASSLSLGTGRVSYEQYF.

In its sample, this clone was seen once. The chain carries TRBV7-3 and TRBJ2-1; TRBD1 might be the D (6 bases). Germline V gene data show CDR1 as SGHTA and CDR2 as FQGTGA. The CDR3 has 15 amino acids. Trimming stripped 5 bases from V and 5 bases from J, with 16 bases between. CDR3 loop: CASSRLAGADNEQFF. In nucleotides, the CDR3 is TGTGCCAGCAGCCGATTGGCAGGGGCGGACAATGAGCAGTTCTTC.

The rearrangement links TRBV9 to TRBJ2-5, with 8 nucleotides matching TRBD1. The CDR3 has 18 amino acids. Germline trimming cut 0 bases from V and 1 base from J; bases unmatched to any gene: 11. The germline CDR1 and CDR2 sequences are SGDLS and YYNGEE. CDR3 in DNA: TGTGCCAGCAGCGTAGCTGGATCGCAGGGGGCCCCCCAAGAGACCCAGTACTTC. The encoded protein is CASSVAGSQGAPQETQYF.

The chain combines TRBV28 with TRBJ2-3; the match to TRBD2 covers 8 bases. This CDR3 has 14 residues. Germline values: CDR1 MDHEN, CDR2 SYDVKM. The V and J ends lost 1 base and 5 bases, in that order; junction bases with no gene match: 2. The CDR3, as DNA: TGTGCCAGCAGTTTATCGGGGGGGCGAGATACGCAGTATTTT. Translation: CASSLSGGRDTQYF.

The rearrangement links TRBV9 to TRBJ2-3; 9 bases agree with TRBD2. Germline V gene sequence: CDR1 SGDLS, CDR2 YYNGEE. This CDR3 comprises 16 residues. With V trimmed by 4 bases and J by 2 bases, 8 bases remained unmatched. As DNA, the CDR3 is TGTGCCAGCAGCCCCCGGAGCGGGGGGAACACAGATACGCAGTATTTT. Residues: CASSPRSGGNTDTQYF.

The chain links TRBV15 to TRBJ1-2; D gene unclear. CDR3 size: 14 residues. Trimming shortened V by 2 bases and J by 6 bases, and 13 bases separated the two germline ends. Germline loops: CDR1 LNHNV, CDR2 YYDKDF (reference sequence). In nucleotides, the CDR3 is TGTGCCACCAGCAGACCTACAACACGGGATGGCTACACCTTC. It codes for CATSRPTTRDGYTF. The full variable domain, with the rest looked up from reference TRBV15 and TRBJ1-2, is DAMVIQNPRYQVTQFGKPVTLSCSQTLNHNVMYWYQQKSSQAPKLLFHYYDKDFNNEADTPDNFQSRRPNTSFCFLDIRSPGLGDTAMYLCATSRPTTRDGYTFGSGTRLTVV.

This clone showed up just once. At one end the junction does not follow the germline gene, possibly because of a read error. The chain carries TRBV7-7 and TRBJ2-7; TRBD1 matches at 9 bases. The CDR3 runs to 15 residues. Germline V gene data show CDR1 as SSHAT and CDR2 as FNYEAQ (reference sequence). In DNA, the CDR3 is TGTGCTAGCAGCTTAGCGTCGGGACAGGGCTACGAGCAGTACTTC. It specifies CASSLASGQGYEQYF.

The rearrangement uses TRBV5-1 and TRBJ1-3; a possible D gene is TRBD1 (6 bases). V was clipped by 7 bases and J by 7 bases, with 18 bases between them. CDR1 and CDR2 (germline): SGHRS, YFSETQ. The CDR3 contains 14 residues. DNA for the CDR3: TGCGCCAGCTCGACAGGTCCGGGAGGGAACACCATATATTTT. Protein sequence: CASSTGPGGNTIYF.

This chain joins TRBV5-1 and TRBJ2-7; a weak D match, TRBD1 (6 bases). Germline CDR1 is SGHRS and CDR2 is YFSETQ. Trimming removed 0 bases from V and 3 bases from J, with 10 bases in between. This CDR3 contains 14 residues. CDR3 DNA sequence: TGCGCCAGCAGCTTGGATCAGGACAGCTACGAGCAGTACTTC. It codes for CASSLDQDSYEQYF.

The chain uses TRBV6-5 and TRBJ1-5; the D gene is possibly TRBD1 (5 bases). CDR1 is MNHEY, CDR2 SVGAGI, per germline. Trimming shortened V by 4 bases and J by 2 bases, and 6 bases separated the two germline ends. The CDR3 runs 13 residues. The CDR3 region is CASSLGRNQPQHF. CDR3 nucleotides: TGTGCCAGCAGTTTGGGGCGCAATCAGCCCCAGCATTTT.

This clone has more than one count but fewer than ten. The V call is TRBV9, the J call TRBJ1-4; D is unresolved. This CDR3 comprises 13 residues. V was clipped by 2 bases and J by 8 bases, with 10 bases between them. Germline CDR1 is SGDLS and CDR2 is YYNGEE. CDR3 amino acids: CASSVGEREKLFF. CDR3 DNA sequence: TGTGCCAGCAGCGTGGGTGAGAGGGAAAAACTGTTTTTT.